A selection of T cell receptor beta chains follows, all from one sample in a study of blood T cell repertoires in COVID-19. The protocol was immunoSEQ multiplex PCR, while the TCRdb copy is restricted to in-frame clones and leaves out a portion. The data hold tens of thousands of clones, with more than 75% observed a single time. The specimen sequenced was peripheral blood. These receptors originate from a man aged 65 to 85 with acute or convalescent COVID-19. Each CDR3 is given without its conserved first and last residue. A row's size may be missing; if present it is once, few, many or a size class.

J: TRBJ1-2; size: few; V: TRBV19; length: 13; CDR3: ASSMPAGFDYGYT
J: TRBJ1-4; size: NA; V: TRBV6-1; length: 12; CDR3: ASLPAGFPEKLF
J: TRBJ1-1; size: few; V: TRBV6-5; length: 10; CDR3: ASSYGATEAF
J: TRBJ2-3; size: NA; V: TRBV7-2; length: 11; CDR3: ASGGGLTDTQY
J: TRBJ1-4; size: few; V: TRBV6-5; length: 13; CDR3: ASSYGTGANEKLF
J: TRBJ2-1; size: NA; V: TRBV29-1; length: 15; CDR3: SVVWAQGTSGSGEQF
J: TRBJ2-7; size: NA; V: TRBV7-9; length: 14; CDR3: ASSLKRWESSYEQY
J: TRBJ1-1; size: NA; V: TRBV18; length: 12; CDR3: ASSRRQGRDEAF
J: TRBJ1-5; size: NA; V: TRBV7-2; length: 13; CDR3: ASSLGRGGNQPQH
J: TRBJ2-5; size: NA; V: TRBV7-2; length: 9; CDR3: ASSSVQTQY
J: TRBJ2-5; size: NA; V: TRBV30; length: 14; CDR3: AWSLTGTSGQETQY
J: TRBJ2-7; size: NA; V: TRBV28; length: 16; CDR3: ASISEAVQSDLSYEQY
J: TRBJ2-7; size: NA; V: TRBV19; length: 12; CDR3: ASSTGQAAHEQY
J: TRBJ1-4; size: NA; V: TRBV7-9; length: 11; CDR3: ASSLEATGGLF
J: TRBJ1-5; size: few; V: TRBV7-9; length: 13; CDR3: ASSLGQGRDQPQH
J: TRBJ2-7; size: NA; V: TRBV29-1; length: 9; CDR3: SASGGVEQY
J: TRBJ1-1; size: NA; V: TRBV5-1; length: 15; CDR3: ASSLGGQGARNTEAF
J: TRBJ1-2; size: NA; V: TRBV28; length: 11; CDR3: ASLTGDNYGYT
J: TRBJ1-6; size: NA; V: TRBV30; length: 11; CDR3: ALLRTSPSPLH
J: TRBJ1-4; size: NA; V: TRBV7-8; length: 14; CDR3: ASSFPTGAPYEKLF
J: TRBJ2-1; size: once; V: TRBV11-2; length: 13; CDR3: ASSFLTDSYNEQF
J: TRBJ2-1; size: NA; V: TRBV2; length: 14; CDR3: ASRGLAGARYNEQF
J: TRBJ1-6; size: NA; V: TRBV27; length: 13; CDR3: ASTSWDSLNSPLH
J: TRBJ1-1; size: NA; V: TRBV9; length: 13; CDR3: ASSVGDRGRPEAF
J: TRBJ2-1; size: NA; V: TRBV27; length: 14; CDR3: ASSSPSGATYNEQF
J: TRBJ1-1; size: NA; V: TRBV9; length: 13; CDR3: ASSVFVEMNTEAF
J: TRBJ2-1; size: NA; V: TRBV4-3; length: 14; CDR3: ASSQEGPGGADEQF
J: TRBJ1-5; size: NA; V: TRBV28; length: 13; CDR3: ASNTPQGISQPQH